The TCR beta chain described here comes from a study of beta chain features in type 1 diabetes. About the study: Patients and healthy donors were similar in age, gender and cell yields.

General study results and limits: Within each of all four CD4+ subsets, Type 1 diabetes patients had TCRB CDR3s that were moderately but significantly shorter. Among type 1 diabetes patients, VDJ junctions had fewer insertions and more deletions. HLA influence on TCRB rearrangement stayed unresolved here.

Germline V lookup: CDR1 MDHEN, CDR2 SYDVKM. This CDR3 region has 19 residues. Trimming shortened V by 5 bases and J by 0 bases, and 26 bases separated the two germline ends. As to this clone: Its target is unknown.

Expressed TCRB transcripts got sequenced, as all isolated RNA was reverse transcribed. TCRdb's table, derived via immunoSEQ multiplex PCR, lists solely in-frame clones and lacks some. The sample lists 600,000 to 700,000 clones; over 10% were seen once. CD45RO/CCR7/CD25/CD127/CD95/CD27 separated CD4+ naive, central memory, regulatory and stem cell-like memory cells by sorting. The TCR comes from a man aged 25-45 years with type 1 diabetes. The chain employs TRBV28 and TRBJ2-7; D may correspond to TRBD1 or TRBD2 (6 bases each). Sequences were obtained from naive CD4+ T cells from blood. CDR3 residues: CASSAIRMGGERASYEQYF. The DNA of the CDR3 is TGTGCCAGCAGTGCCATTCGTATGGGGGGCGAGCGGGCCTCCTACGAGCAGTACTTC.